A few counts support the clone carrying this T cell receptor (beta chain). Its target is unknown. The data were obtained in a study of human T cells and chemical hapten exposure. Study details: Weekly scalp doses of diphenylcyclopropenone were given to patients during the approximately 25-week study.

TCRdb re-called the RACE reads through MiXCR, storing one row per CDR3 protein. The sample lists some 400,000 distinct CDR3 sequences, 4% to 5.5% occurring once. CDR1 SGDLS and CDR2 YYNGEE come from the germline V gene. With 0 bases removed from V and 7 bases from J, the gap between germline ends came to 8 bases. The CDR3 is made up of 14 amino acids. General study points: Alopecia was present in the donors, so their immune response may differ from healthy people's.

Documented time point: patch test 1, 2 weeks after DPC sensitization. Noted treatment: therapeutic diphenylcyclopropenone sensitization with weekly scalp DPC. This chain uses TRBV9 with TRBJ1-6; D ambiguous. The specimen was whole blood, collected in connection with sensitization to the hapten diphenylcyclopropenone (DPC). This sequence originates from a woman between 45 and 65 years old with alopecia areata. Some clones in this sample may be carry-over from other donors' samples. Here the CDR3 reads CASSVGTVNSPLHF. DNA for the CDR3: TGTGCCAGCAGCGTAGGGACGGTAAATTCACCCCTCCACTTT.